One sample yielded the 28 T cell receptor beta chains listed below, sequenced in a study of technical replicates of blood from several donors. Profiled with immunoSEQ multiplex PCR; TCRdb holds only in-frame clones, not every one. The sample holds 60,000 to 80,000 clones, around nine tenths seen once. The specimen was PBMCs. These receptors were collected from a human donor in good health. Some clones in this sample may be carry-over from other donors' samples.

The rearrangement links TRBV29-1 to TRBJ2-7; TRBD1 agrees at 7 bases. V trimming: 7 bases; J trimming: 2 bases; junction bases outside the gene matches: 8. The germline V gene has CDR1 SQVTM and CDR2 ANQGSEA. This CDR3 spans 13 amino acids. The CDR3 DNA is TGCAGCGCAACGGGACAGAGAACCTACGAGCAGTACTTC. This codes for CSATGQRTYEQYF.

This sequence joins TRBV6-5 and TRBJ2-5; 9 bases map to TRBD1. V lost 5 bases and J lost 5; bases outside the gene matches: 6. Germline assignment: CDR1 MNHEY and CDR2 SVGAGI. The CDR3 runs to 14 residues. The CDR3 DNA follows: TGTGCCAGCAGTCCGAGGACAGGGGCCGAGACCCAGTACTTC. Translation gives CASSPRTGAETQYF.

The rearrangement links TRBV30 to TRBJ2-1, with D perhaps matching TRBD1 (5 bases). The CDR3 loop spans 13 amino acids. From germline, CDR1 is GTSNPN and CDR2 SVGIG (reference sequence). The V end lost 0 bases, the J end lost 6 bases, and 9 bases lay between the germline ends. The CDR3 region is CAWSVGVGNEQFF. CDR3 nucleotide sequence: TGTGCCTGGAGTGTAGGGGTTGGCAATGAGCAGTTCTTC.

J is TRBJ2-3 and V is TRBV10-2; TRBD2 matches 9 bases. V trimming: 0 bases; J trimming: 0 bases; junction bases outside the gene matches: 4. The CDR3 loop spans 17 amino acids. The V gene's germline CDR1 is WSHSY and CDR2 SAAADI. The CDR3 nucleotides are TGCGCCAGCAGTGAGTCGGCTAGCGGGGTTAGCACAGATACGCAGTATTTT. It yields the protein CASSESASGVSTDTQYF.

The chain combines TRBV5-1 with TRBJ1-4; D perhaps matches TRBD1 (5 bases). This CDR3 has 14 residues. Germline V gene data show CDR1 as SGHRS and CDR2 as YFSETQ. Trimming pared 5 bases from V and 5 bases from J, leaving 13 bases between. The CDR3, as DNA: TGCGCCAGCAGGGACATGACAAGCAATGAAAAACTGTTTTTT. It yields the protein CASRDMTSNEKLFF. Complete variable domain (other parts from reference TRBV5-1 and TRBJ1-4): KAGVTQTPRYLIKTRGQQVTLSCSPISGHRSVSWYQQTPGQGLQFLFEYFSETQRNKGNFPGRFSGRQFSNSRSEMNVSTLELGDSALYLCASRDMTSNEKLFFGSGTQLSVL.

This chain connects TRBV5-1 to TRBJ2-5, with TRBD2 identical over 8 bases. Germline V gene sequence: CDR1 SGHRS, CDR2 YFSETQ. V shed 6 bases, J shed 7 bases, and the junction held 11 bases outside the gene matches. The CDR3 consists of 14 residues. The CDR3 DNA reads as TGCGCCAGCATCTCGGTCGAGGCGGGAGGGACCCAGTACTTC. Its translation: CASISVEAGGTQYF.

This clone was counted a single time. The V gene is TRBV5-1, the J gene TRBJ2-4, with 7 positions matching TRBD1. Germline CDR1 is SGHRS and CDR2 is YFSETQ. This CDR3 has 14 residues. Trimming removed 4 bases from V and 0 bases from J; junction bases left unmatched: 1. In DNA form, the CDR3 reads TGCGCCAGCAGCACAGGGGTAGCCAAAAACATTCAGTACTTC. Its translation is CASSTGVAKNIQYF.

V gene TRBV2 combines with J gene TRBJ1-5, with a weak D call TRBD1 (5 bases). Deletions cut 2 bases from V and 5 bases from J, with 10 bases between. There are 14 residues in the CDR3. The germline V gene encodes CDR1 SNHLY and CDR2 FYNNEI. In DNA form, the CDR3 reads TGTGCCAGCAGTGAATGGGGGGTGGATCAGCCCCAGCATTTT. It is translated as CASSEWGVDQPQHF.

The chain has TRBV13 and TRBJ2-3, with TRBD2 matching over 14 bases. The V and J ends lost 1 base and 4 bases, in that order; junction bases with no gene match: 4. Germline CDR1 reads PRHDT; CDR2 reads FYEKMQ (reference sequence). This CDR3 spans 17 amino acids. CDR3 sequence: CASSLEGLAGVPDTQYF. The CDR3 bases are TGTGCCAGCAGCTTAGAGGGACTAGCGGGGGTCCCAGATACGCAGTATTTT.

This chain links TRBV18 with TRBJ1-5, with TRBD1 identical over 10 bases. V shed 3 bases, J shed 4 bases, and the junction held 9 bases outside the gene matches. The V gene's germline CDR1 is KGHSH and CDR2 LQKENI. CDR3 length: 17 residues. CDR3: CASSPPGQGFGNQPQHF. Here the CDR3 DNA reads TGTGCCAGCTCACCGCCGGGACAGGGGTTCGGTAATCAGCCCCAGCATTTT.

CDR3 protein: CASSTYISNQPQHF. The CDR3 bases are TGTGCCAGTAGTACCTATATTAGCAATCAGCCCCAGCATTTT. This chain uses TRBV19 with TRBJ1-5; no clear D gene. The CDR3 spans 14 residues. Germline CDR1 reads LNHDA; CDR2 reads SQIVND (reference sequence). V gave up 4 bases and J gave up 0 bases, with 7 bases separating them.

V usage is TRBV7-3 and J usage is TRBJ1-2, with 8 bases that match TRBD1. J gave up 5 bases and V 2 bases, and 1 base lay outside the gene matches. Looked up from germline, CDR1 is SGHTA and CDR2 is FQGTGA. The CDR3 spans 13 residues. The CDR3 sequence is CASSLGTGYGYTF. In DNA, the CDR3 is TGTGCCAGCAGCTTAGGGACAGGTTATGGCTACACCTTC.

This chain joins TRBV10-2 and TRBJ2-5, with 7 bases identical to TRBD2. Per germline, CDR1 WSHSY and CDR2 SAAADI. There are 15 residues in the CDR3. Germline trimming cut 6 bases from V and 5 bases from J; bases unmatched to any gene: 12. CDR3 nucleotide sequence: TGCGCCAGCAGCGCCGGACTAGGGCCCCTTGAGACCCAGTACTTC. It translates to CASSAGLGPLETQYF.

CDR3 nucleotide sequence: TGTGCCAGCAGCGTAGCCGGGGCTAGCGGGAGGGCCGGTGAGCAGTTCTTC. It specifies CASSVAGASGRAGEQFF. The J gene is TRBJ2-1, the V gene TRBV9; TRBD2 agrees at 12 bases. CDR1 is SGDLS and CDR2 is YYNGEE in the germline V gene. V lost 0 bases to trimming and J lost 9 bases; unmatched junction nucleotides: 10. This CDR3 contains 17 residues. The variable domain in full, completed from reference TRBV9 and TRBJ2-1, reads DSGVTQTPKHLITATGQRVTLRCSPRSGDLSVYWYQQSLDQGLQFLIQYYNGEERAKGNILERFSAQQFPDLHSELNLSSLELGDSALYFCASSVAGASGRAGEQFFGPGTRLTVL.

The chain joins TRBV14 to TRBJ2-7, with 8 bases lining up with TRBD2. CDR1 is SGHDN, CDR2 FVKESK, per germline. The V and J ends lost 4 bases and 3 bases, in that order; junction bases with no gene match: 2. The CDR3 has 13 residues. The CDR3 DNA sequence: TGTGCCAGCAGCCTGGGACTAGTCTACGAGCAGTACTTC. Translation gives CASSLGLVYEQYF.

J is TRBJ2-3 and V is TRBV4-3; D gene ambiguous. Deletions cut 0 bases from V and 3 bases from J, with 7 bases between. The CDR3 totals 14 residues. CDR1 is LGHNA, CDR2 YSLEER, per germline. The CDR3 nucleotides read TGCGCCAGCAGCCAAGATTTGGAGACAGATACGCAGTATTTT. Amino acid sequence: CASSQDLETDTQYF.

J is TRBJ1-2 and V is TRBV14; no firm D call. V was clipped by 2 bases and J by 4 bases, with 8 bases between them. Germline loops: CDR1 SGHDN, CDR2 FVKESK. The CDR3 sequence is 13 residues long. The CDR3 DNA reads as TGTGCCAGCAGCCAATTTCGGGGCTATGGCTACACCTTC. Protein: CASSQFRGYGYTF.

This chain connects TRBV4-2 to TRBJ2-7; no clear D. The V and J ends lost 3 bases and 5 bases respectively, with 17 bases between them. From germline, CDR1 is LGHNA and CDR2 YNFKEQ. CDR3 length: 15 amino acids. As DNA, the CDR3 is TGTGCCAGCAGCCATTTGATCCTAGTTCCCGACGAGCAGTACTTC. Its translation: CASSHLILVPDEQYF.

By share, this clone counts as medium-sized (0.01 to 0.1%). The gene calls are TRBV29-1 and TRBJ1-5; TRBD1 matches 9 bases. This CDR3 comprises 16 residues. Germline assignment: CDR1 SQVTM and CDR2 ANQGSEA. V gave up 0 bases and J gave up 5 bases; unmatched junction bases: 8. The CDR3 loop reads CSVEDLPQGADQPQHF. DNA for the CDR3: TGCAGCGTTGAAGATCTCCCACAGGGGGCAGATCAGCCCCAGCATTTT.

V gene TRBV5-1 combines with J gene TRBJ2-3; no clear D. The CDR3 totals 11 residues. Trimming stripped 0 bases from V and 7 bases from J, with 3 bases between. From germline, CDR1 is SGHRS and CDR2 YFSETQ. CDR3 sequence reads: CASSLANTQYF. Here the CDR3 DNA reads TGCGCCAGCAGCTTGGCCAATACGCAGTATTTT.

The chain uses TRBV6-5 and TRBJ1-2; no clear D gene. Trimming cost V 7 bases and J 0 bases, with 6 bases left between them. The length of the CDR3 is 12 residues. CDR1 is MNHEY, CDR2 SVGAGI, per germline. The DNA of the CDR3 is TGTGCCAGCAAGGCGGCTAACTATGGCTACACCTTC. Protein product: CASKAANYGYTF.

The rearrangement links TRBV7-9 to TRBJ2-2; possibly TRBD1 for D (5 bases). Trimming took off 4 bases at V and 5 bases at J, with 14 bases between the two ends. Germline values: CDR1 SEHNR, CDR2 FQNEAQ (reference sequence). This CDR3 is built from 15 residues. CDR3 coding DNA: TGTGCCAGCAGCTCTGAGGCAGGGCAAACCGGGGAGCTGTTTTTT. This sequence encodes CASSSEAGQTGELFF.

The chain joins TRBV9 to TRBJ2-7, with 7 positions matching TRBD2. Germline CDR1 and CDR2: SGDLS and YYNGEE. The CDR3 sequence is 14 residues long. The junction had 4 bases not matched to a gene; V was cut back by 0 bases and J by 4 bases. CDR3 DNA sequence: TGTGCCAGCAGCGTAGGACCGGGGGGATACGAGCAGTACTTC. Translation: CASSVGPGGYEQYF.

This clone was detected only a few times. CDR3 sequence: CASSGQGALNTEAFF. In nucleotides, the CDR3 is TGTGCCAGCAGTGGACAGGGGGCTTTGAACACTGAAGCTTTCTTT. The chain carries TRBV6-5 and TRBJ1-1, with TRBD1 matching over 11 bases. The CDR3 is 15 residues long. The ends lost 5 bases at V and 0 bases at J; junction bases unmatched: 2. CDR1 and CDR2 (germline): MNHEY, SVGAGI.

This chain uses TRBV7-7 with TRBJ2-5; TRBD2 matches at 7 bases. There are 14 residues in the CDR3. Germline CDR1 reads SSHAT; CDR2 reads FNYEAQ (reference sequence). V gave up 5 bases and J gave up 5 bases; unmatched junction bases: 8. This CDR3 reads CASSPVAGDETQYF. The CDR3 DNA reads TGTGCCAGCAGCCCGGTCGCGGGGGATGAGACCCAGTACTTC.

This clone was seen once. The CDR3 DNA reads TGTGCCAGCAGCTTAACTCCGGCAGATACGCAGTATTTT. Protein product: CASSLTPADTQYF. The chain combines TRBV7-7 with TRBJ2-3, with D hard to call. Germline V CDR1 and CDR2: SSHAT, FNYEAQ (reference sequence). V was pared by 2 bases and J by 4 bases, with 7 bases between. CDR3 size: 13 residues.

The chain has TRBV15 and TRBJ2-5, with D hard to call. This CDR3 has 12 amino acids. V was pared by 3 bases and J by 6 bases, with 8 bases between. Germline lookup yields CDR1 LNHNV and CDR2 YYDKDF (reference sequence). CDR3 loop: CATSRPAQTQYF. The CDR3, as DNA: TGTGCCACCAGCAGGCCCGCGCAGACCCAGTACTTC.

This chain connects TRBV19 to TRBJ1-1, with D unresolved. The ends were cut back, 5 bases at V and 1 base at J, with 8 bases in the middle. The CDR3 has 13 residues. CDR1 and CDR2 from the germline V gene are LNHDA and SQIVND (reference sequence). DNA of the CDR3: TGTGCCAGTAGTGTGGCCCAGAACACTGAAGCTTTCTTT. Translated, it gives CASSVAQNTEAFF.